A single sample gave rise to the 24 T cell receptor beta chains below, sequenced in a study of OX40 agonist ivuxolimab in advanced cancers. Assay used: immunoSEQ multiplex PCR; TCRdb lists only in-frame clones, some missing. Of 40,000 to 55,000 clones in the sample, more than 70% are singletons; the top ten hold approximately 15%. Sample: CD4+ or CD8+ T cells sorted from blood, taken in a trial of the OX40 agonist ivuxolimab. The receptors here all came from an adult with an advanced solid tumor such as melanoma, head and neck, liver or kidney cancer.

The CDR3 sequence: CATSRGDNEQFF. CDR3 DNA sequence: TGTGCCACCAGCAGAGGGGACAATGAGCAGTTCTTC. V gene TRBV15 combines with J gene TRBJ2-1; D is ambiguous. The CDR3 contains 12 residues. The V end lost 1 base, the J end lost 5 bases, and 3 bases lay between the germline ends. The germline V gene encodes CDR1 LNHNV and CDR2 YYDKDF (reference sequence).

V and J are TRBV27 and TRBJ2-7; D is uncertain. With 3 bases removed from V and 4 bases from J, the gap between germline ends came to 10 bases. The CDR3 has 13 residues. Germline values: CDR1 MNHEY, CDR2 SMNVEV (reference sequence). The CDR3 is CASSLRRQYEQYF. The CDR3 nucleotides read TGTGCCAGCAGTTTGAGGCGTCAATACGAGCAGTACTTC.

V and J are TRBV20-1 and TRBJ2-4; no clear D gene. Germline V gene lookup returns CDR1 DFQATT and CDR2 SNEGSKA (reference sequence). The ends were cut back, 4 bases at V and 7 bases at J, with 8 bases in the middle. The CDR3 contains 11 residues. The CDR3 protein is CSANPRNIQYF. The CDR3 nucleotides read TGCAGTGCTAACCCTCGGAACATTCAGTACTTC.

V and J are TRBV28 and TRBJ2-1; 9 bases are a match to TRBD1. This CDR3 is 15 amino acids long. V lost 6 bases, J lost 7 bases, and 10 bases stayed unmatched. Looked up from germline, CDR1 is MDHEN and CDR2 is SYDVKM. CDR3 sequence: CASRFGDRVTNEQFF. CDR3 DNA sequence: TGTGCCAGCAGGTTCGGGGACAGGGTGACGAATGAGCAGTTCTTC.

The chain employs TRBV25-1 and TRBJ2-5; 10 nucleotides align to TRBD2. The CDR3 consists of 14 residues. The germline gives CDR1 MGHDK, CDR2 SYGVNS. J lost 2 bases, V lost 6 bases, and 3 bases had no gene match. The CDR3 DNA is TGTGCCAGCAGGGGAGCGGGGGGGCAAGAGACCCAGTACTTC. This sequence encodes CASRGAGGQETQYF.

The genes are TRBV13 and TRBJ2-7; D gene ambiguous. CDR1 and CDR2 (germline): PRHDT, FYEKMQ (reference sequence). V gave up 2 bases and J gave up 2 bases, with 10 bases separating them. CDR3 length: 14 residues. CDR3 residues: CASSLYGLAYEQYF. As DNA, the CDR3 is TGTGCCAGCAGCTTATACGGGTTAGCCTACGAGCAGTACTTC.

V is TRBV7-8 and J is TRBJ2-2; D not certain. There are 14 residues in the CDR3. Trimming pared 4 bases from V and 2 bases from J, leaving 8 bases between. In germline, CDR1 is SGHVS, CDR2 FQNEAQ. CDR3: CASSYYTNTGELFF. The DNA of the CDR3 is TGTGCCAGCAGCTATTACACTAACACCGGGGAGCTGTTTTTT.

The chain is built from TRBV30 and TRBJ2-5; D unclear. V lost 3 bases to trimming and J lost 6 bases, with 17 bases between them. The CDR3 extends over 14 amino acids. Germline CDR1 GTSNPN, CDR2 SVGIG (reference sequence). CDR3 sequence (DNA): TGTGCCTGGAGACCTCCGTTCCGGCTGCAGACCCAGTACTTC. Translating gives CAWRPPFRLQTQYF.

This sequence joins TRBV4-2 and TRBJ1-2; 10 bases fit TRBD1. The V gene's germline CDR1 is LGHNA and CDR2 YNFKEQ. Germline trimming cut 6 bases from V and 7 bases from J; bases unmatched to any gene: 5. CDR3 length equals 13 residues. CDR3 residues: CASSRGQGSGYTF. The CDR3 region has the DNA TGTGCCAGCAGTAGGGGACAGGGGAGTGGCTACACCTTC.

The chain employs TRBV10-3 and TRBJ2-7; 14 bases map to TRBD2. V shed 11 bases, J shed 5 bases, and the junction held 11 bases outside the gene matches. Germline V gives CDR1 ENHRY, CDR2 SYGVKD. This CDR3 contains 15 residues. CDR3 loop: CAGGGTSGRLDEQYF. CDR3 in DNA: TGTGCCGGCGGAGGGACTAGCGGGAGATTGGACGAGCAGTACTTC.

The gene calls are TRBV14 and TRBJ2-5, with D unresolved. The CDR3 is 13 amino acids. CDR1 is SGHDN, CDR2 FVKESK, per germline. Trimming took 3 bases from V and 2 from J, leaving 7 bases between them. DNA for the CDR3: TGTGCCAGCAGCCAGCCTTGGCAAGAGACCCAGTACTTC. Its protein product is CASSQPWQETQYF.

V usage is TRBV18 and J usage is TRBJ1-3; 7 nucleotides agree with TRBD1. The CDR3 runs 16 residues. The junction had 4 bases not matched to a gene; V was cut back by 2 bases and J by 0 bases. Germline V gene sequence: CDR1 KGHSH, CDR2 LQKENI. CDR3 sequence reads: CASSPNRDSSGNTIYF. The CDR3, as DNA: TGTGCCAGCTCACCAAACCGGGACAGCTCTGGAAACACCATATATTTT.

The chain joins TRBV6-6 to TRBJ2-2; TRBD2 is a possible D gene (5 bases). This CDR3 comprises 15 residues. The germline V and J ends were trimmed by 8 bases and 5 bases, with 18 bases remaining between them. Germline V CDR1 and CDR2: MNHNY, SVGAGI (reference sequence). This chain's CDR3 is CASPYPSGNTGELFF. The CDR3, as DNA: TGTGCCAGCCCCTACCCCAGCGGTAATACCGGGGAGCTGTTTTTT.

V and J are TRBV19 and TRBJ1-1, with 7 positions matching TRBD1. The junction had 4 bases not matched to a gene; V was cut back by 5 bases and J by 1 base. The germline CDR1 and CDR2 sequences are LNHDA and SQIVND (reference sequence). The CDR3 runs to 14 residues. DNA of the CDR3: TGTGCCAGTAGTTCAAACAGGGGGAACACTGAAGCTTTCTTT. The encoded protein is CASSSNRGNTEAFF.

The rearrangement links TRBV6-5 to TRBJ1-1, with 11 bases lining up with TRBD1. V gave up 4 bases and J gave up 7 bases; unmatched junction bases: 2. The germline CDR1 and CDR2 sequences are MNHEY and SVGAGI. The CDR3 totals 13 residues. For the CDR3, the DNA is TGTGCCAGCAGTTCGGGACAGGGGGTTGAAGCTTTCTTT. Translated: CASSSGQGVEAFF.

For the CDR3, the DNA is TGTGCCAGCAGCTTGGTGGGGACAGGGGTCGACACCTACGAGCAGTACTTC. Translating it yields CASSLVGTGVDTYEQYF. The rearrangement uses TRBV5-8 and TRBJ2-7, with 10 bases matching TRBD1. V trimming: 0 bases; J trimming: 2 bases; junction bases outside the gene matches: 8. Germline CDR1 and CDR2: SGHTS and YDEGEE. This CDR3 contains 17 residues.

The CDR3 nucleotides read TGTGCCAGCAGCCAGGCCCGGACAGGGAGAAGCTACGAGCAGTACTTC. Amino acid sequence: CASSQARTGRSYEQYF. The chain links TRBV4-2 to TRBJ2-7; 8 nucleotides agree with TRBD1. Germline V CDR1 and CDR2: LGHNA, YNFKEQ. V was pared by 3 bases and J by 3 bases, with 10 bases of the junction left unmatched. The CDR3 has 16 amino acids.

This clone was counted once. The gene calls are TRBV2 and TRBJ2-5, with 13 bases fitting TRBD2. Germline V gives CDR1 SNHLY, CDR2 FYNNEI. The CDR3 totals 16 residues. V gave up 6 bases and J gave up 5 bases; unmatched junction bases: 9. This CDR3 reads CASSVGGLAGRETQYF. As DNA, the CDR3 is TGTGCCAGCAGCGTAGGGGGACTAGCGGGACGGGAGACCCAGTACTTC.

The chain has TRBV28 and TRBJ1-1; TRBD1 might be the D (5 bases). The CDR3 is 13 amino acids. The germline V gene encodes CDR1 MDHEN and CDR2 SYDVKM. V was clipped by 3 bases and J by 8 bases, with 13 bases between them. CDR3 residues: CASSLTGQTEAFF. DNA of the CDR3: TGTGCCAGCAGTTTGACGGGGCAGACAGAAGCTTTCTTT. Complete variable domain (other parts from reference TRBV28 and TRBJ1-1): DVKVTQSSRYLVKRTGEKVFLECVQDMDHENMFWYRQDPGLGLRLIYFSYDVKMKEKGDIPEGYSVSREKKERFSLILESASTNQTSMYLCASSLTGQTEAFFGQGTRLTVV.

The chain links TRBV5-6 to TRBJ2-7, with D tentatively TRBD2 (6 bases). Germline CDR1 and CDR2: SGHDT and YYEEEE. Deletions cut 2 bases from V and 3 bases from J, with 15 bases between. The CDR3 is 15 residues long. The CDR3 protein is CASSLLAPSFYEQYF. CDR3 DNA: TGTGCCAGCAGCTTACTAGCTCCATCCTTCTACGAGCAGTACTTC.

The chain is built from TRBV4-1 and TRBJ2-7; TRBD2 agrees at 16 bases. Germline V lookup: CDR1 MGHRA, CDR2 YSYEKL. The CDR3 runs to 19 residues. V lost 2 bases, J lost 0 bases, and 7 bases stayed unmatched. The CDR3: CASSQTGGLAGGSSYEQYF. The CDR3 nucleotides read TGCGCCAGCAGCCAAACCGGGGGACTAGCGGGAGGGAGCTCCTACGAGCAGTACTTC.

The V call is TRBV5-4, the J call TRBJ1-1; no clear D gene. The CDR3 consists of 14 residues. V gave up 0 bases and J gave up 1 base, with 7 bases separating them. Germline CDR1 is SGHNT and CDR2 is YYREEE (reference sequence). Written as DNA, the CDR3 is TGTGCCAGCAGCTTGGTGGCAGCGAACACTGAAGCTTTCTTT. Protein product: CASSLVAANTEAFF.

This chain links TRBV5-1 with TRBJ1-5; weak D call: TRBD1 (6 bases). CDR3 length equals 14 residues. In germline, CDR1 is SGHRS, CDR2 YFSETQ. V was cut by 1 base and J by 3 bases, with 8 bases left in between. In DNA form, the CDR3 reads TGCGCCAGCAGCTTGACAGGGAACAATCAGCCCCAGCATTTT. Protein: CASSLTGNNQPQHF.

The gene calls are TRBV27 and TRBJ2-2; D call uncertain. Germline V lookup: CDR1 MNHEY, CDR2 SMNVEV (reference sequence). The CDR3 covers 15 residues. V was cut by 2 bases and J by 5 bases, with 12 bases left in between. The CDR3 reads CASSLGRSSTGELFF. CDR3 nucleotide sequence: TGTGCCAGCAGTTTAGGTCGCAGTAGTACCGGGGAGCTGTTTTTT.